These T cell receptor beta chains were read from a single sample in a study of cytomegalovirus exposure and HLA in healthy donors. Produced via immunoSEQ multiplex PCR; TCRdb's table is partial and in-frame only. The sample consists of approximately 150,000 clones, approximately 80% of them appearing once. The specimen sequenced was PBMCs. These receptors all stem from a young woman in good health and CMV-seropositive. CDR3s include the opening cysteine and the closing phenylalanine or tryptophan.

j_call v_call cdr3_aa
TRBJ2-2 TRBV5-1 CASSFGGLAQSGELFF
TRBJ1-4 TRBV7-6 CASSLGTGANEKLFF
TRBJ2-7 TRBV7-9 CASSLDAGNYEQYF
TRBJ1-2 TRBV11-2 CASSDMGQGNYGYTF
TRBJ2-7 TRBV7-8 CASSSGPGQGSSEQYF
TRBJ1-4 TRBV6-5 CASISWGQNNEKLFF
TRBJ1-3 TRBV11-2 CASSPTIRDTIYF
TRBJ1-3 TRBV6-1 CASSVRAVAAGNTIYF
TRBJ2-7 TRBV7-7 CASSPGTDYEQYF
TRBJ1-1 TRBV12-5 CASGSGGINTEAFF
TRBJ1-2 TRBV12-5 CASGPAGEIGYTF
TRBJ2-3 TRBV5-1 CASETGLTTDTQYF
TRBJ1-2 TRBV29-1 CSVWTGEGYTF
TRBJ1-2 TRBV6-5 CASSLGQDNYGYTF
TRBJ1-2 TRBV6-6 CASSYLTGYGDGYTF
TRBJ2-5 TRBV5-1 CASSLVGLIQETQYF
TRBJ1-2 TRBV28 CASYRGNYGYTF
TRBJ2-2 TRBV4-2 CASSQEGTDTGELFF
TRBJ1-2 TRBV5-6 CASSLVATAQGALDGYTF
TRBJ1-1 TRBV5-6 CASSSYNRVVGTEAFF
TRBJ2-1 TRBV29-1 CSVEVGLAGKNEQFF
TRBJ2-1 TRBV4-2 CASSQEHSGGIRWNEQFF